The next 21 T cell receptor beta chains were all read from a single sample in a study of blood T cell repertoires in COVID-19. TCRdb's table, derived via immunoSEQ multiplex PCR, lists solely in-frame clones and lacks some. The sample carries approximately 150,000 clones, 75% to 85% recorded once. Sequencing was carried out using PBMCs or T cells enriched from blood (not recorded which). The receptors derive from a man aged 50-60 years who had recovered from COVID-19.

The V gene is TRBV10-1, the J gene TRBJ2-7; no clear D gene. Trimming stripped 3 bases from V and 5 bases from J, with 14 bases between. This CDR3 has 14 residues. Germline CDR1 is WNHNN and CDR2 is SYGVQD (reference sequence). The CDR3 region has the DNA TGCGCCAGCAGTGAAAAGTCCCTTCACAACGAGCAGTACTTC. This translates into CASSEKSLHNEQYF.

V and J are TRBV30 and TRBJ2-1; TRBD1 matches 8 bases. CDR3 length equals 14 residues. Germline V lookup: CDR1 GTSNPN, CDR2 SVGIG (reference sequence). V lost 4 bases to trimming and J lost 9 bases; unmatched junction nucleotides: 11. The CDR3 nucleotides read TGTGCCTGGACATGGACAGGGAGGCTCAGTGAGCAGTTCTTC. This gives the protein CAWTWTGRLSEQFF.

The J gene is TRBJ1-1, the V gene TRBV18, with D possibly matching TRBD1 (5 bases). Trimming took off 2 bases at V and 4 bases at J, with 14 bases between the two ends. This CDR3 is built from 15 residues. Germline lookup yields CDR1 KGHSH and CDR2 LQKENI. The CDR3 sequence is CASSPGGVSSTEAFF. CDR3 DNA: TGTGCCAGCTCACCAGGAGGGGTTTCGAGCACTGAAGCTTTCTTT.

The rearrangement joins TRBV14 to TRBJ1-6; the match to TRBD1 covers 10 bases. V trimming: 2 bases; J trimming: 9 bases; junction bases outside the gene matches: 7. This CDR3 contains 16 residues. In germline, CDR1 is SGHDN, CDR2 FVKESK. The CDR3 coding sequence is TGTGCCAGCAGCCAAACCCGGGACAGGGGAACTTCACCCCTCCACTTT. Translating it yields CASSQTRDRGTSPLHF.

The genes are TRBV29-1 and TRBJ1-4, with 11 nucleotides matching TRBD1. The CDR3 spans 13 residues. The germline CDR1 and CDR2 sequences are SQVTM and ANQGSEA. The V segment lost 6 bases and the J segment 8 bases; nucleotides outside the gene matches: 5. For the CDR3, the DNA is TGCAGCGTATTGGGACAGGGGGAGGAAAAACTGTTTTTT. Translated, it gives CSVLGQGEEKLFF.

The chain links TRBV30 to TRBJ1-4, with D perhaps TRBD1 (6 bases). V lost 4 bases, J lost 6 bases, and 12 bases lay in between. The CDR3 runs 13 residues. Per the germline V gene, CDR1 is GTSNPN and CDR2 is SVGIG (reference sequence). The chain's CDR3 is CAWNYRVDEKLFF. The CDR3 nucleotides are TGTGCCTGGAATTACAGGGTGGATGAAAAACTGTTTTTT.

V usage is TRBV28 and J usage is TRBJ2-2; the match to TRBD2 covers 11 bases. V gave up 3 bases and J gave up 3 bases; unmatched junction bases: 3. The length of the CDR3 is 16 residues. CDR1 is MDHEN and CDR2 is SYDVKM in the germline V gene. In nucleotides, the CDR3 is TGTGCCAGCAGTTTGGGACTAGCGGACTACACCGGGGAGCTGTTTTTT. Protein: CASSLGLADYTGELFF.

This clone was seen only once. The CDR3 DNA follows: TGTGCCAGTAGTAAAAACAGAGACACTGAAGCTTTCTTT. Its protein is CASSKNRDTEAFF. The rearrangement links TRBV19 to TRBJ1-1; no clear D gene. Deletions cut 4 bases from V and 3 bases from J, with 9 bases between. The CDR3 is 13 residues long. CDR1 is LNHDA, CDR2 SQIVND, per germline (reference sequence).

This chain joins TRBV7-7 and TRBJ1-2; D perhaps matches TRBD1 (5 bases). Germline assignment: CDR1 SSHAT and CDR2 FNYEAQ (reference sequence). CDR3 length: 14 residues. Here the CDR3 reads CARPGVKINYGYTF. CDR3 nucleotide sequence: TGTGCTAGGCCGGGGGTCAAAATAAACTATGGCTACACCTTC.

CDR3: CASSRGGQGGYEQYF. The CDR3 nucleotides read TGTGCCAGCAGCCGAGGTGGACAGGGTGGCTACGAGCAGTACTTC. The gene calls are TRBV28 and TRBJ2-7; 8 nucleotides line up with TRBD1. This CDR3 has 15 residues. Germline V gene lookup returns CDR1 MDHEN and CDR2 SYDVKM. The V and J ends lost 6 bases and 3 bases, in that order; junction bases with no gene match: 10.

V is TRBV6-5 and J is TRBJ1-2, with TRBD1 identical over 9 bases. Germline loops: CDR1 MNHEY, CDR2 SVGAGI. V shed 5 bases, J shed 8 bases, and the junction held 9 bases outside the gene matches. The CDR3 covers 14 residues. The CDR3 DNA reads as TGTGCCAGCAGTACCACGGGACAGGGTGCCGGCTACACCTTC. Translated: CASSTTGQGAGYTF.

This chain uses TRBV4-1 with TRBJ1-5, with 8 nucleotides matching TRBD1. This CDR3 has 15 residues. The V and J ends lost 2 bases and 2 bases, in that order; junction bases with no gene match: 2. CDR1 MGHRA and CDR2 YSYEKL come from the germline V gene. CDR3 DNA sequence: TGCGCCAGCAGCCAAACACAGGGGGGCAATCAGCCCCAGCATTTT. Protein product: CASSQTQGGNQPQHF.

This chain joins TRBV6-4 and TRBJ2-3; D gene unclear. CDR1 and CDR2 (germline): MRHNA, SNTAGT. V was trimmed by 4 bases and J by 5 bases, leaving 7 bases between them. The CDR3 contains 12 residues. DNA for the CDR3: TGTGCCAGCAGTGCAGGTGGAGATACGCAGTATTTT. Protein sequence: CASSAGGDTQYF.

The CDR3: CASSQRDRDSPLHF. The CDR3 DNA reads as TGTGCCAGCAGCCAACGGGACAGGGATTCACCCCTCCACTTT. The rearrangement uses TRBV7-6 and TRBJ1-6; 9 bases map to TRBD1. The germline V gene encodes CDR1 SGHVS and CDR2 FNYEAQ. The length of the CDR3 is 14 residues. The ends lost 5 bases at V and 8 bases at J; junction bases unmatched: 4.

This chain joins TRBV12-3 or TRBV12-4 and TRBJ2-7; unclear D gene. Trimming cost V 5 bases and J 1 base, with 6 bases left between them. This CDR3 is built from 12 residues. The CDR3 loop is CASSLLSYEQYF. CDR3 nucleotide sequence: TGTGCCAGCAGTCTCCTTTCCTACGAGCAGTACTTC.

The J gene is TRBJ2-7, the V gene TRBV25-1, with a tentative D call TRBD2 (6 bases). CDR1 is MGHDK and CDR2 is SYGVNS in the germline V gene. This CDR3 has 15 residues. Trimming cost V 1 base and J 2 bases, with 12 bases left between them. CDR3: CASSESGLGAYEQYF. As DNA, the CDR3 is TGTGCCAGCAGTGAATCGGGACTGGGGGCCTACGAGCAGTACTTC.

The chain employs TRBV5-1 and TRBJ2-5, with 12 nucleotides matching TRBD2. The germline gives CDR1 SGHRS, CDR2 YFSETQ. The CDR3 is made up of 17 amino acids. The V gene end was trimmed by 0 bases and the J gene end by 0 bases; junction bases not matched to a gene: 3. The CDR3 reads CASSLASGGANQETQYF. As DNA, the CDR3 is TGCGCCAGCAGCTTGGCTAGCGGGGGGGCGAACCAAGAGACCCAGTACTTC.

This clone was picked up a small number of times. The chain uses TRBV3-1 (or the pseudogene TRBV3-2) and TRBJ2-3, with TRBD1 matching over 7 bases. V lost 4 bases and J lost 1; bases outside the gene matches: 8. The CDR3 is 16 residues long. The germline CDR1 and CDR2 sequences are LGHDT and YNNKEL (reference sequence). CDR3 sequence: CASSPPTGHGTDTQYF. CDR3 nucleotides: TGTGCCAGCAGCCCCCCGACAGGGCACGGCACAGATACGCAGTATTTT.

The rearrangement joins TRBV19 to TRBJ1-6; D is uncertain. Germline-derived CDR1 and CDR2 are LNHDA and SQIVND (reference sequence). V was pared by 3 bases and J by 5 bases, with 11 bases between. This CDR3 is 15 amino acids long. For the CDR3, the DNA is TGTGCCAGTAGTATGGCACAGCTCCATAATTCACCCCTCCACTTT. Translated, it gives CASSMAQLHNSPLHF.

The sample holds a few counts of this clone. This chain uses TRBV6-2 or TRBV6-3 with TRBJ1-1, with 7 bases matching TRBD1. The CDR3 sequence is 13 residues long. CDR1 is MNHEY and CDR2 is SVGEGT in the germline V gene. Trimming removed 4 bases from V and 2 bases from J; junction bases left unmatched: 1. CDR3 bases: TGTGCCAGCAGTTGGACAGGTAACACTGAAGCTTTCTTT. It translates to CASSWTGNTEAFF.

The chain couples TRBV5-1 to TRBJ1-2, with a tentative D call TRBD1 (5 bases). The length of the CDR3 is 13 residues. V was clipped by 4 bases and J by 8 bases, with 15 bases between them. Germline V CDR1 and CDR2: SGHRS, YFSETQ. Here the CDR3 reads CASSPGTLPGYTF. DNA for the CDR3: TGCGCCAGCAGCCCCGGGACTCTCCCCGGCTACACCTTC. The whole variable domain, remainder taken from reference TRBV5-1 and TRBJ1-2, is KAGVTQTPRYLIKTRGQQVTLSCSPISGHRSVSWYQQTPGQGLQFLFEYFSETQRNKGNFPGRFSGRQFSNSRSEMNVSTLELGDSALYLCASSPGTLPGYTFGSGTRLTVV.